These T cell receptor beta chains were read from a single sample in a study of graft-versus-host responses after intestinal transplantation. Measured with immunoSEQ multiplex PCR; TCRdb has only the in-frame clones, and not every one. The sample includes about 70,000 clones, around 90% of them seen just once. Antigens of these TCRs are unknown. The material sequenced was unstimulated CD8+ T cells sorted from spleen or lymph node cells, taken before transplant. The receptor set was obtained from a human donor who was the organ donor for an intestinal transplant. The CDR3 runs from the conserved cysteine through the conserved F or W. Each record gives: J gene, D gene, V gene, clone size, CDR3 protein, CDR3 DNA. The D gene is left open where the match is weak. Only part of the rows carry a size: once, few, many, or a class if the clone is expanded.

TRBJ1-1	TRBD1	TRBV27	-	CASSFGTANTEAFF	TGTGCCAGCAGTTTTGGGACAGCGAACACTGAAGCTTTCTTT
TRBJ2-4	-	TRBV6-1	once	CASRSLREAKNIQYF	TGTGCCAGCAGGTCCCTTAGGGAGGCCAAAAACATTCAGTACTTC
TRBJ1-1	-	TRBV27	-	CASSSRQTMNTEAFF	TGTGCCAGCAGTTCTCGTCAGACTATGAACACTGAAGCTTTCTTT
TRBJ2-1	TRBD2	TRBV28	-	CASRESGGLYNEQFF	TGTGCCAGTAGGGAGAGCGGGGGCCTCTACAATGAGCAGTTCTTC
TRBJ1-4	TRBD1	TRBV15	-	CATSRGMTGEATNEKLFF	TGTGCCACCAGCAGAGGAATGACAGGGGAAGCAACTAATGAAAAACTGTTTTTT
TRBJ1-5	TRBD1	TRBV27	-	CASSPWATGSNQPQHF	TGTGCCAGCAGTCCTTGGGCGACAGGGAGCAATCAGCCCCAGCATTTT
TRBJ2-2	TRBD2	TRBV25-1	-	CARGGGATGELFF	TGTGCCAGGGGCGGGGGGGCGACCGGGGAGCTGTTTTTT
TRBJ2-2	-	TRBV19	once	CASRVVGGGGTNTGELFF	TGTGCCAGTAGAGTAGTAGGTGGGGGGGGCACGAACACCGGGGAGCTGTTTTTT
TRBJ1-2	TRBD1	TRBV11-1	-	CASSLSRTGSSYGYTF	TGTGCCAGCAGCTTAAGCCGGACAGGGAGTAGCTATGGCTACACCTTC
TRBJ2-3	TRBD1	TRBV4-3	once	CASSQNRDRERTDTQYF	TGCGCCAGCAGCCAAAACCGGGACAGGGAACGGACAGATACGCAGTATTTT
TRBJ1-5	-	TRBV28	-	CASSLDRGLYGNQPQHF	TGTGCCAGCAGTTTAGATCGGGGACTCTACGGCAATCAGCCCCAGCATTTT
TRBJ2-3	TRBD2	TRBV5-5	-	CASSPSGGPSWPDTQYF	TGTGCCAGCAGCCCTAGCGGGGGGCCTTCGTGGCCAGATACGCAGTATTTT
TRBJ2-3	TRBD2	TRBV5-1	once	CASSWGAGGMDTQYF	TGCGCCAGCAGTTGGGGAGCGGGGGGGATGGATACGCAGTATTTT
TRBJ2-3	TRBD2	TRBV6-5	-	CASSSGGGITDTQYF	TGTGCCAGCAGTTCCGGGGGGGGAATAACAGATACGCAGTATTTT
TRBJ2-5	-	TRBV28	-	CASSFPQALETQYF	TGTGCCAGCAGTTTCCCTCAAGCCCTGGAGACCCAGTACTTC
TRBJ1-5	-	TRBV10-1	-	CASSPAGQPQHF	TGCGCCAGCTCCCCAGCGGGTCAGCCCCAGCATTTT
TRBJ2-6	-	TRBV13	-	CASSLGVTGPGANVLTF	TGTGCCAGCAGCTTAGGGGTCACTGGTCCTGGGGCCAACGTCCTGACTTTC
TRBJ1-5	-	TRBV28	-	CASTRGVQPQHF	TGTGCCAGCACGCGGGGGGTTCAGCCCCAGCATTTT
TRBJ2-3	-	TRBV27	-	CASSLEGGLRDTQYF	TGTGCCAGCAGTTTAGAGGGGGGGCTTAGAGATACGCAGTATTTT
TRBJ1-5	-	TRBV10-2	once	CASRTAGQPQHF	TGCGCCAGCCGGACGGCGGGTCAGCCCCAGCATTTT
TRBJ2-1	-	TRBV7-3	-	CASSSPDRNNEQFF	TGTGCCAGCAGCTCGCCCGACAGGAACAATGAGCAGTTCTTC
TRBJ2-6	-	TRBV27	-	CASSLTPFANYGANVLTF	TGTGCCAGCAGTTTAACCCCCTTCGCCAACTATGGGGCCAACGTCCTGACTTTC
TRBJ1-1	-	TRBV4-1	once	CASSQGGGNTEAFF	TGCGCCAGCAGCCAAGGTGGAGGGAACACTGAAGCTTTCTTT
TRBJ1-2	TRBD1	TRBV29-1	-	CSVVKDRGRDGYTF	TGCAGCGTTGTAAAGGACAGGGGGCGCGATGGCTACACCTTC
TRBJ1-6	-	TRBV7-7	-	CASSLRRDSPLHF	TGTGCTAGCAGCTTAAGGCGGGACTCACCCCTCCACTTT
TRBJ2-2	-	TRBV27	once	CASSLTGGRNTGELFF	TGTGCCAGCAGTTTAACAGGTGGAAGGAACACCGGGGAGCTGTTTTTT
TRBJ1-2	TRBD1	TRBV29-1	-	CSVRQGAGDGYTF	TGCAGCGTAAGACAGGGGGCAGGGGATGGCTACACCTTC
TRBJ1-5	-	TRBV28	once	CASSLKLGSNQPQHF	TGTGCCAGCAGTTTGAAGCTAGGAAGCAATCAGCCCCAGCATTTT
TRBJ2-5	TRBD1	TRBV5-1	once	CASSLALGQGQFQETQYF	TGCGCCAGCAGCTTGGCCTTGGGACAGGGCCAATTTCAAGAGACCCAGTACTTC
TRBJ2-1	-	TRBV2	-	CASISQQGIEQFF	TGTGCCAGCATATCGCAACAGGGAATAGAGCAGTTCTTC
TRBJ2-2	TRBD1	TRBV9	-	CASSGEGTGDRHTGELFF	TGTGCCAGCAGCGGAGAGGGGACAGGGGACCGCCACACCGGGGAGCTGTTTTTT
TRBJ1-1	-	TRBV28	-	CASSVTGIGAEAFF	TGTGCCAGCAGCGTTACAGGGATAGGGGCTGAAGCTTTCTTT
TRBJ2-2	TRBD1	TRBV28	-	CASSLADRGLVGELFF	TGTGCCAGCAGTCTAGCGGACAGGGGGCTGGTCGGGGAGCTGTTTTTT
TRBJ2-1	-	TRBV7-8	-	CASSLALSYNEQFF	TGTGCCAGCAGCTTAGCGCTTAGCTACAATGAGCAGTTCTTC
TRBJ2-1	-	TRBV7-9	-	CASSSSLDWEQFF	TGTGCCAGCAGCTCAAGCCTTGATTGGGAGCAGTTCTTC
TRBJ2-1	-	TRBV4-1	-	CASSRDSYNEQFF	TGCGCCAGCAGCCGAGACAGCTACAATGAGCAGTTCTTC
TRBJ1-1	-	TRBV9	once	CASSVAGGRTEAFF	TGTGCCAGCAGCGTAGCTGGGGGCCGGACTGAAGCTTTCTTT
TRBJ1-2	-	TRBV7-8	-	CASSLDGKPYGYGYTF	TGTGCCAGCAGCTTAGACGGGAAACCCTACGGCTATGGCTACACCTTC
TRBJ1-2	-	TRBV6-6	few	CASSYHPRDTFYGYTF	TGTGCCAGCAGTTACCATCCCCGGGACACCTTCTATGGCTACACCTTC
TRBJ2-3	-	TRBV4-3	-	CASSQDTADTQYF	TGCGCCAGCAGCCAGGACACGGCAGATACGCAGTATTTT